This entry lists 16 T cell receptor beta chains sequenced from one sample in a study of blood T cell repertoires in COVID-19. Profiled with immunoSEQ multiplex PCR; TCRdb holds only in-frame clones, not every one. This table has around 95,000 clones, approximately 80% appearing once. Sequenced material: peripheral blood. The receptor source for this set is a man aged 70-80 years with active or convalescent COVID-19.

This clone was counted between two and nine times. V and J are TRBV5-4 and TRBJ2-7, with TRBD1 matching over 9 bases. This CDR3 is built from 13 residues. V lost 4 bases, J lost 6 bases, and 5 bases stayed unmatched. Germline V gene lookup returns CDR1 SGHNT and CDR2 YYREEE (reference sequence). The CDR3 protein is CASSATGGSEQYF. The DNA for the CDR3 is TGTGCCAGCAGCGCGACAGGGGGAAGCGAGCAGTACTTC.

The chain couples TRBV12-5 to TRBJ2-7; D not certain. V shed 1 base and J shed 3 bases, with 4 bases lying between them. Germline CDR1 LGHNT, CDR2 FRNRAP. CDR3 length: 12 residues. CDR3: CASGLAVYEQYF. CDR3 bases: TGTGCTAGTGGTTTGGCGGTCTACGAGCAGTACTTC.

CDR3: CASTGWQQPADTQYF. The CDR3 nucleotides read TGTGCCAGCACGGGATGGCAGCAACCGGCAGATACGCAGTATTTT. The chain has TRBV5-8 and TRBJ2-3; D may be TRBD2 (5 bases). V was shortened by 6 bases and J by 4 bases, with 18 bases between the two germline ends. This CDR3 is 15 amino acids long. Germline V CDR1 and CDR2: SGHTS, YDEGEE.

J is TRBJ1-3 and V is TRBV9, with D unresolved. Germline assignment: CDR1 SGDLS and CDR2 YYNGEE. The germline V and J ends were trimmed by 0 bases and 2 bases, with 6 bases remaining between them. The CDR3 covers 14 residues. The CDR3 coding sequence is TGTGCCAGCAGCGTAGCGGAGGCTGGAAACACCATATATTTT. It encodes CASSVAEAGNTIYF.

The chain has TRBV24-1 and TRBJ2-2, with TRBD1 identical over 10 bases. Per germline, CDR1 KGHDR and CDR2 SFDVKD. This CDR3 has 17 residues. V lost 3 bases and J lost 7; bases outside the gene matches: 10. The CDR3 is CATSDASDRGLGGELFF. Here the CDR3 DNA reads TGTGCCACCAGTGATGCGTCCGACAGGGGGCTGGGCGGGGAGCTGTTTTTT.

The chain joins TRBV3-1 (or the pseudogene TRBV3-2) to TRBJ2-2, with D possibly being TRBD1 (5 bases). V lost 3 bases and J 4 bases, leaving 12 bases between the germline ends. The germline gives CDR1 LGHDT, CDR2 YNNKEL (reference sequence). This CDR3 spans 15 amino acids. The CDR3 spells CASSHLTVATGELFF. CDR3 sequence (DNA): TGTGCCAGCAGCCACTTGACAGTGGCCACCGGGGAGCTGTTTTTT.

The rearrangement uses TRBV3-1 (or the pseudogene TRBV3-2) and TRBJ2-5; no definite D call. This CDR3 is 14 amino acids long. Germline CDR1 and CDR2: LGHDT and YNNKEL (reference sequence). V was pared by 4 bases and J by 5 bases, with 14 bases between. CDR3 nucleotides: TGTGCCAGCAGCCCATTAGGTAGCCGGGAGACCCAGTACTTC. Its protein product is CASSPLGSRETQYF.

The chain uses TRBV3-1 (or the pseudogene TRBV3-2) and TRBJ2-5; D ambiguous. Trimming stripped 4 bases from V and 4 bases from J, with 13 bases between. This CDR3 has 14 amino acids. Germline values: CDR1 LGHDT, CDR2 YNNKEL (reference sequence). This chain's CDR3 is CASSRRSAGETQYF. As DNA, the CDR3 is TGTGCCAGCAGCCGGAGATCGGCCGGAGAGACCCAGTACTTC.

A single count supports this clone. This chain joins TRBV5-1 and TRBJ1-3; D remains unclear. Germline V gene sequence: CDR1 SGHRS, CDR2 YFSETQ. The V and J ends lost 1 base and 3 bases respectively, with 8 bases between them. The CDR3 covers 14 residues. CDR3 sequence (DNA): TGCGCCAGCAGCTTGCCAGGAGGTGGAAACACCATATATTTT. Protein product: CASSLPGGGNTIYF.

The chain recombines TRBV15 with TRBJ1-5; D not resolved. CDR1 is LNHNV and CDR2 is YYDKDF in the germline V gene (reference sequence). Trimming cost V 4 bases and J 6 bases, with 13 bases left between them. The length of the CDR3 is 14 residues. The CDR3 region has the DNA TGTGCCACCAGCACATCAAGACTAGGTCAGCCCCAGCATTTT. It codes for CATSTSRLGQPQHF.

This rearrangement joins TRBV3-1 (or the pseudogene TRBV3-2) to TRBJ1-5; maybe TRBD1 (6 bases). The germline gives CDR1 LGHDT, CDR2 YNNKEL (reference sequence). This CDR3 contains 16 residues. Trimming left V 2 bases short and J 5 bases short, with 16 bases between. The chain's CDR3 is CASSQSGGSLYQPQHF. CDR3 in DNA: TGTGCCAGCAGCCAAAGTGGGGGCTCTCTGTATCAGCCCCAGCATTTT.

The V gene is TRBV7-3, the J gene TRBJ1-2, with no clear D. The ends were cut back, 1 base at V and 6 bases at J, with 15 bases in the middle. The CDR3 contains 15 residues. The germline gives CDR1 SGHTA, CDR2 FQGTGA. The CDR3 nucleotides read TGTGCCAGCAGCTTAAGCGAGTCAACTAGAGATGGCTACACCTTC. This gives the protein CASSLSESTRDGYTF.

V usage is TRBV6-5 and J usage is TRBJ2-7; 11 bases fit TRBD2. Germline assignment: CDR1 MNHEY and CDR2 SVGAGI. V lost 6 bases, J lost 5 bases, and 9 bases stayed unmatched. This CDR3 has 15 amino acids. In nucleotides, the CDR3 is TGTGCCAGCAGCCCCAGACTAGCGGGGAACAACGAGCAGTACTTC. This sequence encodes CASSPRLAGNNEQYF.

This sequence joins TRBV4-2 and TRBJ1-2; 7 bases are a match to TRBD1. The germline V gene has CDR1 LGHNA and CDR2 YNFKEQ. CDR3 length: 15 amino acids. V lost 2 bases, J lost 8 bases, and 11 bases stayed unmatched. CDR3 DNA: TGTGCCAGCAGCCAACAACAGGGACAGCGCGTGGGCTACACCTTC. It is translated as CASSQQQGQRVGYTF.

The chain couples TRBV21-1 to TRBJ2-1; TRBD1 was called by the table and not checked on the DNA. TRBV21-1 is shown as a pseudogene. The CDR3 is 15 amino acids. The CDR3 region has the DNA TGTGCCAGCAGCAGACAGGGTTTATCCTACAATGAGCAGTTCTTC. This translates into CASSRQGLSYNEQFF.

V gene TRBV29-1 combines with J gene TRBJ2-2; 10 nucleotides align to TRBD1. Germline CDR1 SQVTM, CDR2 ANQGSEA. The CDR3 covers 17 residues. V shed 4 bases and J 2 bases; nucleotides not matched to a gene: 10. The CDR3 region has the DNA TGCAGCGTTGCTCGGGACAGGGGCACTCAAAACACCGGGGAGCTGTTTTTT. Translating gives CSVARDRGTQNTGELFF.